The T cell receptor (beta chain) described here comes from a study of regulatory T cells in long-lasting Graves disease. Indicated time point: newly diagnosed GD, antithyroid drugs for less than 3 months. Construction of the TCR library relied on RNA isolated from PBMCs. An approximately 9-milliliter sample of peripheral blood was drawn into EDTA tubes. Sequencing libraries for TCR beta were prepared with iRepertoire HTBI primers and Arm-PCR of CDR3 regions. TCRdb itself ran the multiplex PCR reads through MiXCR, one entry per CDR3 protein. The table includes 200,000 to 250,000 distinct CDR3 sequences, 20% to 25% detected once. With 2 bases clipped from V and 7 bases from J, the junction kept 6 bases outside the gene matches. Per germline, CDR1 SGDLS and CDR2 YYNGEE. The CDR3 contains 14 residues. The sample holds many counts of this clonotype.

The chain carries TRBV9 and TRBJ2-1; 7 bases match TRBD2. The sequence was collected from a female donor with Graves disease. The source was peripheral blood mononuclear cells (PBMCs), collected at new diagnosis, from a patient treated with antithyroid drugs. The CDR3 bases are TGTGCCAGCAGCGTGGACAACGGGGGGAATGAGCAGTTCTTC. It translates to CASSVDNGGNEQFF.